This TCR beta chain is drawn from a study of T cells after yellow fever vaccination. CDR3 length: 16 amino acids. The ends lost 6 bases at V and 2 bases at J; junction bases unmatched: 3. Germline assignment: CDR1 MNHEY and CDR2 SVGAGI. Only a few counts were recorded for this clonotype. Its matching antigen is unknown. MiXCR, run by TCRdb on the 5' RACE reads, gives a single entry per CDR3 protein. This table holds a few hundred thousand distinct CDR3 sequences, approximately 19% found once. Overall study findings and caveats: Peaking on day 5 versus 15, the secondary response was faster but weaker.

The V call is TRBV6-5, the J call TRBJ2-5; 16 nucleotides agree with TRBD2. This clonotype originated in a man aged 18 to 29 who received the YFV17D yellow fever vaccine. Sequencing used PBMCs, obtained before the yellow fever booster vaccination. The CDR3: CASRPGLAGGQETQYF. CDR3 bases: TGTGCCAGCAGGCCGGGACTAGCGGGGGGGCAAGAGACCCAGTACTTC.